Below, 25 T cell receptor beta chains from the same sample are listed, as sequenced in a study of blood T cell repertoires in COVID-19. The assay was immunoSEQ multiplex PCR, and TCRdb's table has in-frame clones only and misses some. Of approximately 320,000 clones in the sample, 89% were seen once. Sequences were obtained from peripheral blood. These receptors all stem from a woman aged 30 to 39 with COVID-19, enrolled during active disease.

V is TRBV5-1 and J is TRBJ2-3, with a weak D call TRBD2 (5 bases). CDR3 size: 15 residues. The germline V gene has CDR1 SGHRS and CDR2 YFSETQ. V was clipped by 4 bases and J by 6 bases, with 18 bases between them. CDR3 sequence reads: CASSPYGDPADTQYF. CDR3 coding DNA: TGCGCCAGCAGCCCGTACGGGGATCCGGCGGATACGCAGTATTTT. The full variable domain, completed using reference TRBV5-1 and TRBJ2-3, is KAGVTQTPRYLIKTRGQQVTLSCSPISGHRSVSWYQQTPGQGLQFLFEYFSETQRNKGNFPGRFSGRQFSNSRSEMNVSTLELGDSALYLCASSPYGDPADTQYFGPGTRLTVL.

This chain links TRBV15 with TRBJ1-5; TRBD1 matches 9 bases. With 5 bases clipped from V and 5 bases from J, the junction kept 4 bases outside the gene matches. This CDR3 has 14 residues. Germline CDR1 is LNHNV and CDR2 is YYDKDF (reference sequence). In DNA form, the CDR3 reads TGTGCCACCAGCCTGTACAGGGGGCATCAGCCCCAGCATTTT. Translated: CATSLYRGHQPQHF.

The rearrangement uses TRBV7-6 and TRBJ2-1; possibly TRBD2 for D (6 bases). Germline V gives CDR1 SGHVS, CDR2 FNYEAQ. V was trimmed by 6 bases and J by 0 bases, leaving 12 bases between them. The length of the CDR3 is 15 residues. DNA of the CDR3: TGTGCCAGCAGACGGGACTTAAGCTCCTACAATGAGCAGTTCTTC. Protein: CASRRDLSSYNEQFF. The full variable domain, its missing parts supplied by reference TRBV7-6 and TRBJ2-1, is GAGVSQSPRYKVTKRGQDVALRCDPISGHVSLYWYRQALGQGPEFLTYFNYEAQQDKSGLPNDRFSAERPEGSISTLTIQRTEQRDSAMYRCASRRDLSSYNEQFFGPGTRLTVL.

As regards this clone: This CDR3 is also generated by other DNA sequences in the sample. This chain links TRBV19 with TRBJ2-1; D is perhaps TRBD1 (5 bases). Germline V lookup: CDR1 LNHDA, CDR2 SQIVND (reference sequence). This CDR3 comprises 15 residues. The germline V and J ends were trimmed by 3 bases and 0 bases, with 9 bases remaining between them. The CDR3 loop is CASSMGQSSYNEQFF. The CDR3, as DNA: TGTGCCAGTAGTATGGGGCAGAGCTCCTACAATGAGCAGTTCTTC.

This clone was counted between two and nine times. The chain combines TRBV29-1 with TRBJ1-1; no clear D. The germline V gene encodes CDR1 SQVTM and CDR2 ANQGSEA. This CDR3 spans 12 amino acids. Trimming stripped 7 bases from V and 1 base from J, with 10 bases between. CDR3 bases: TGCAGCGGAGAATCAGGGAACACTGAAGCTTTCTTT. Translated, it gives CSGESGNTEAFF.

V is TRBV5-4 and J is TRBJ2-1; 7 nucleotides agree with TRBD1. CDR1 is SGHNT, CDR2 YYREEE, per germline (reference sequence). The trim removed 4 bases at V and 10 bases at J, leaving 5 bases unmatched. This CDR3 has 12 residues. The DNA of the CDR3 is TGTGCCAGCAGCCATGACAGGGACGAGCAGTTCTTC. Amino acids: CASSHDRDEQFF.

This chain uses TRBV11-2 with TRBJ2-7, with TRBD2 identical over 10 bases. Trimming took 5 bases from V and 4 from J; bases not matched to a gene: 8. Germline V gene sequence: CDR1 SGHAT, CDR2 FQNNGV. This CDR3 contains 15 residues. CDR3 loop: CASSPSGGAGYEQYF. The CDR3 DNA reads TGTGCCAGCAGCCCGAGCGGGGGGGCGGGTTACGAGCAGTACTTC.

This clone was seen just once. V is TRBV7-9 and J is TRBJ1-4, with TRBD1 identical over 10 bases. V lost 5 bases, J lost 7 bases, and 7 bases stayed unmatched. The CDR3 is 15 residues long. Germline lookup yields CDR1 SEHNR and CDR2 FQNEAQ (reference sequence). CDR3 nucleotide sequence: TGTGCCAGCAGCATAGACAGGGGGCCCTCTGAAAAACTGTTTTTT. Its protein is CASSIDRGPSEKLFF.

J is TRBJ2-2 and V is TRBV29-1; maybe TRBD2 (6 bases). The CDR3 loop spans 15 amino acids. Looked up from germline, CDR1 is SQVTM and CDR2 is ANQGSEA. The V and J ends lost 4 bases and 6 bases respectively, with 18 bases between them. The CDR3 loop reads CSVVWARRGAGELFF. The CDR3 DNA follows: TGCAGCGTTGTTTGGGCCAGACGCGGGGCCGGGGAGCTGTTTTTT.

The CDR3 coding sequence is TGTGCCAGCGCGGTAAGAATGGGGACAGGACCTAGCACAGATACGCAGTATTTT. This translates into CASAVRMGTGPSTDTQYF. The chain carries TRBV9 and TRBJ2-3; 8 bases agree with TRBD1. The CDR3 sequence is 18 residues long. Per germline, CDR1 SGDLS and CDR2 YYNGEE. V was pared by 7 bases and J by 0 bases, with 16 bases of the junction left unmatched.

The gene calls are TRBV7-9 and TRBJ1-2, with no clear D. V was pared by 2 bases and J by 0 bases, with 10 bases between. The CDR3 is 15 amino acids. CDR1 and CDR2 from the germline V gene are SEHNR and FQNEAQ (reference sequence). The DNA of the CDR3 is TGTGCCAGCAGCTTATTTACAGAAGCTAACTATGGCTACACCTTC. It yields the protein CASSLFTEANYGYTF.

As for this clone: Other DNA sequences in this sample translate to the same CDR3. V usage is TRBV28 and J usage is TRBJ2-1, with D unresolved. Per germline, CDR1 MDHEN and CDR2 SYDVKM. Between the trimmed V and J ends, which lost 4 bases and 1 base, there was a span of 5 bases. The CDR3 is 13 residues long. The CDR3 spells CASSSSSYNEQFF. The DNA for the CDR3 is TGTGCCAGCAGTTCGAGTTCCTACAATGAGCAGTTCTTC.

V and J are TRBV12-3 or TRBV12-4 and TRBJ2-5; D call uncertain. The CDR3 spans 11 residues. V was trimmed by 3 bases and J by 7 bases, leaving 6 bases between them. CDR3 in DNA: TGTGCCAGCAGTTTCTCAGGGACCCAGTACTTC. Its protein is CASSFSGTQYF.

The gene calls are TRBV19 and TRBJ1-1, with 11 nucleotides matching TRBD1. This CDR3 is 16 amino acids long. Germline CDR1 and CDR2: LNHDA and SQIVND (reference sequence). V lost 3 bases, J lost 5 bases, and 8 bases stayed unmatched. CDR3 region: CASSMAPGQGGTEAFF. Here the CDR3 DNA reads TGTGCCAGTAGTATGGCTCCGGGACAGGGGGGAACTGAAGCTTTCTTT.

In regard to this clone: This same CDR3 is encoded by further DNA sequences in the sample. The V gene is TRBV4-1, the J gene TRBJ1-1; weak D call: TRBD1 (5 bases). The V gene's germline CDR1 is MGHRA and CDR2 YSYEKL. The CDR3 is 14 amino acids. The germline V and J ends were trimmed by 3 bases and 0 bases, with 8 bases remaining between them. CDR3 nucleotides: TGCGCCAGCAGCCAGGGGCGGTTGAACACTGAAGCTTTCTTT. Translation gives CASSQGRLNTEAFF.

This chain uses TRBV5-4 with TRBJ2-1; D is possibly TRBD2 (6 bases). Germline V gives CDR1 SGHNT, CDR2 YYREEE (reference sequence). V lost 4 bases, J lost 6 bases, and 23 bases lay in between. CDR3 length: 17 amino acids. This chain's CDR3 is CASSTPGTPVTSNEQFF. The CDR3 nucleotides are TGTGCCAGCAGCACCCCAGGGACTCCCGTAACTTCCAATGAGCAGTTCTTC. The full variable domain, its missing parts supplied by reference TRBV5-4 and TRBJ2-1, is ETGVTQSPTHLIKTRGQQVTLRCSSQSGHNTVSWYQQALGQGPQFIFQYYREEENGRGNFPPRFSGLQFPNYSSELNVNALELDDSALYLCASSTPGTPVTSNEQFFGPGTRLTVL.

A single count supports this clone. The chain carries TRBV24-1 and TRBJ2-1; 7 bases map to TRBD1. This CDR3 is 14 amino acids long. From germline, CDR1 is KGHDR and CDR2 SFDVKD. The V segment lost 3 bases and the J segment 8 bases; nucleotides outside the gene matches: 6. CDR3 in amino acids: CATSDPGTDHEQFF. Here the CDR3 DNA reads TGTGCCACCAGTGATCCCGGGACAGATCATGAGCAGTTCTTC.

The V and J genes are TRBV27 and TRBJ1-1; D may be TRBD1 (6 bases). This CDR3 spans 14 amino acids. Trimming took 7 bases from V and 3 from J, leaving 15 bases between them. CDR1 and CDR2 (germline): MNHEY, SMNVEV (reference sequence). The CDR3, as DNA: TGTGCCAGCAAACACAGGGACCACCACACTGAAGCTTTCTTT. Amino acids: CASKHRDHHTEAFF.

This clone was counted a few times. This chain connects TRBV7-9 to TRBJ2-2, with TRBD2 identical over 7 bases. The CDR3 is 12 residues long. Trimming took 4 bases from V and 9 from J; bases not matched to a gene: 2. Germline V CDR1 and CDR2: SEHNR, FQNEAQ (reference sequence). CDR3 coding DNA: TGTGCCAGCAGCTCGACTAGCAGGGAGCTGTTTTTT. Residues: CASSSTSRELFF.

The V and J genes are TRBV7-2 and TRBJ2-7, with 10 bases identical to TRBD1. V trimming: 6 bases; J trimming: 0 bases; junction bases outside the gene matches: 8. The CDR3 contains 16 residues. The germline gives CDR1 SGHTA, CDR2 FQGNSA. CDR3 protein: CASSYTGTGDSYEQYF. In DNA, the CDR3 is TGTGCCAGCAGTTACACCGGGACAGGGGACTCCTACGAGCAGTACTTC.

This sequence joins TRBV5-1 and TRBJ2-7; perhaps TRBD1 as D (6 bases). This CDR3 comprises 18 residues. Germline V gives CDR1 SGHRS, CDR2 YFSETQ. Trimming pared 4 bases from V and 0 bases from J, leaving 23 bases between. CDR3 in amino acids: CASSRVRHTGQSSYEQYF. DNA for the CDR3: TGCGCCAGCAGCCGGGTAAGACATACAGGGCAAAGCTCCTACGAGCAGTACTTC.

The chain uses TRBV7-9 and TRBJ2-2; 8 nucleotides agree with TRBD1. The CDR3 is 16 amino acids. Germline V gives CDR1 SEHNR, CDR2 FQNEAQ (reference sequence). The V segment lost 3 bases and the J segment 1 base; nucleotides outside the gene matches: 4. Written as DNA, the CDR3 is TGTGCCAGCAGCTTCCCCAGGGGGCTGAACACCGGGGAGCTGTTTTTT. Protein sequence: CASSFPRGLNTGELFF.

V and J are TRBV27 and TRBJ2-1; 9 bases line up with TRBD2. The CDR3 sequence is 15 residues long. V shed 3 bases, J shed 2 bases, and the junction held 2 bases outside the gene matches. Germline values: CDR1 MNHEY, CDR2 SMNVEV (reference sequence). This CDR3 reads CASSFLAGTYNEQFF. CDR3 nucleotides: TGTGCCAGCAGTTTCCTAGCGGGGACCTACAATGAGCAGTTCTTC.

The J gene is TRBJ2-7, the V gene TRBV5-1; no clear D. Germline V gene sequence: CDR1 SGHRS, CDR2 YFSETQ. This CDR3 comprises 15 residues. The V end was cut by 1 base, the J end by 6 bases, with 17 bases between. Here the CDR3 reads CASSLLPRVSAEQYF. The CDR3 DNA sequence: TGCGCCAGCAGCTTGCTCCCACGGGTCAGCGCCGAGCAGTACTTC.

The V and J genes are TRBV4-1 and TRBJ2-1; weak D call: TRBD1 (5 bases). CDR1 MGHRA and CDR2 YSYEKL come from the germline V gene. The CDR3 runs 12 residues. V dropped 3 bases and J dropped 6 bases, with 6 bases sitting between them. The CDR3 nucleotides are TGCGCCAGCAGCCATACAGGCAATGAGCAGTTCTTC. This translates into CASSHTGNEQFF.